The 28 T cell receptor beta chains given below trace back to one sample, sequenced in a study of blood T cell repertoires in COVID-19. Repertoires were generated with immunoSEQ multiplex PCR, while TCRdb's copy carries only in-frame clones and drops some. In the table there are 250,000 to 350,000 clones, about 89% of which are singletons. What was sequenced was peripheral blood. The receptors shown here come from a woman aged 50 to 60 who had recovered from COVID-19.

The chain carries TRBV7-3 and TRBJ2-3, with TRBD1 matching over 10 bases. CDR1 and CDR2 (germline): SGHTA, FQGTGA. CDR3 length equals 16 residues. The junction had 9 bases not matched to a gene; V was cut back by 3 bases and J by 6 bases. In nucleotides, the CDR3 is TGTGCCAGCAGCTTCTACCGGGACAGGGGCTCGGATACGCAGTATTTT. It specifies CASSFYRDRGSDTQYF.

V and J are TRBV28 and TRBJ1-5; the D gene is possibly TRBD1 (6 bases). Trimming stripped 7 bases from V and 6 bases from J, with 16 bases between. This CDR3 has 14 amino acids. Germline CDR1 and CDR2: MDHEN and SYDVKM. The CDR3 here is CASNSQGKSQPQHF. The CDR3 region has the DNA TGTGCCAGCAATTCCCAGGGGAAGAGTCAGCCCCAGCATTTT.

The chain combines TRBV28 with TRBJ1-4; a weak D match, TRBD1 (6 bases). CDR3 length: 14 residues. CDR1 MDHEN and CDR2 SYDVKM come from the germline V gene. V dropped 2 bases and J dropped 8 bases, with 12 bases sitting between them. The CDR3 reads CASSLTGLEEKLFF. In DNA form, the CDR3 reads TGTGCCAGCAGTTTAACAGGGCTGGAAGAAAAACTGTTTTTT.

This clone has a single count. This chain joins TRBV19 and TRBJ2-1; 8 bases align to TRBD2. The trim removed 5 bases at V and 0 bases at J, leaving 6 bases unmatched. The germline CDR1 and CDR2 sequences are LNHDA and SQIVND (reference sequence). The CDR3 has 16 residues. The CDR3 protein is CASSSLSGSSYNEQFF. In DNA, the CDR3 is TGTGCCAGTAGTTCGTTAAGCGGGAGCTCCTACAATGAGCAGTTCTTC.

The CDR3, as DNA: TGTGCCAGCAGCCCCCGGACAGGCATAATGAACACTGAAGCTTTCTTT. Translated, it gives CASSPRTGIMNTEAFF. V gene TRBV2 combines with J gene TRBJ1-1; TRBD1 matches at 7 bases. V gave up 6 bases and J gave up 0 bases; unmatched junction bases: 10. CDR1 SNHLY and CDR2 FYNNEI come from the germline V gene. The CDR3 has 16 residues.

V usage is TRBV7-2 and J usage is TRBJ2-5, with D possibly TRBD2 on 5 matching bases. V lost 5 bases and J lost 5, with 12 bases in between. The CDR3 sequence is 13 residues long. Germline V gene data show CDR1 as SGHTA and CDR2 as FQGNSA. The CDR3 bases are TGTGCCAGCAGCCGGACTCCGGGTGAGACCCAGTACTTC. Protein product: CASSRTPGETQYF.

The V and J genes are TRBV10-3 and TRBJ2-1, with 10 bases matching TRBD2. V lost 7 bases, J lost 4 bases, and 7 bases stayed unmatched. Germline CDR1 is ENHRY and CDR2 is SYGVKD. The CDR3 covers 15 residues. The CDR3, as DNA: TGTGCCATCAAATCACTAGCGGGAACATACAATGAGCAGTTCTTC. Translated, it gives CAIKSLAGTYNEQFF.

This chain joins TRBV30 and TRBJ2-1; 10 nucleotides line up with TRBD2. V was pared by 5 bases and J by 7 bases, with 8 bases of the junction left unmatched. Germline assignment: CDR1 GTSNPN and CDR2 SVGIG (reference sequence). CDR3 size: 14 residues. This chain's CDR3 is CAWAPSGSWNEQFF. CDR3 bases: TGTGCCTGGGCACCTAGCGGGAGCTGGAATGAGCAGTTCTTC. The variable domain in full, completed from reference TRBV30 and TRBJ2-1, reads SQTIHQWPATLVQPVGSPLSLECTVEGTSNPNLYWYRQAAGRGLQLLFYSVGIGQISSEVPQNLSASRPQDRQFILSSKKLLLSDSGFYLCAWAPSGSWNEQFFGPGTRLTVL.

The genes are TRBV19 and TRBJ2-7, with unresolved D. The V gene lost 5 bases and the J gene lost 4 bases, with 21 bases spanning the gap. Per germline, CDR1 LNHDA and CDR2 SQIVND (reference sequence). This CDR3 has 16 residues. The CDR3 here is CASSVNPVRKIYEQYF. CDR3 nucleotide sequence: TGTGCCAGTAGTGTGAATCCGGTCCGAAAAATATACGAGCAGTACTTC.

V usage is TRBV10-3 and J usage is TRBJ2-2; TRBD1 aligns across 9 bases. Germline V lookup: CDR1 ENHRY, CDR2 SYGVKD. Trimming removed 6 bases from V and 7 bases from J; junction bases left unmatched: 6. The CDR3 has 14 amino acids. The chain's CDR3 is CAIRPGQGNGELFF. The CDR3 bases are TGTGCCATCAGACCGGGACAGGGAAACGGGGAGCTGTTTTTT.

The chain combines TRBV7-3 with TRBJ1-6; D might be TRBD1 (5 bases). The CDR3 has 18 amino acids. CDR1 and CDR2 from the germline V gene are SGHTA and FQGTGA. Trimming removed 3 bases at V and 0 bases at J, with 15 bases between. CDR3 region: CASSFDSYSSSYNSPLHF. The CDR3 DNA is TGTGCCAGCAGCTTCGACAGCTATTCTAGCTCCTATAATTCACCCCTCCACTTT.

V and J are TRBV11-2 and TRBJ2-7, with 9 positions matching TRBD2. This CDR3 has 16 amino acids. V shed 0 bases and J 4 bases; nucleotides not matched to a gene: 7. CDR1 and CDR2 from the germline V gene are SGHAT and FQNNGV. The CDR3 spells CASSLDRGGAGYEQYF. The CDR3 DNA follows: TGTGCCAGCAGCTTAGACCGCGGGGGGGCCGGGTACGAGCAGTACTTC.

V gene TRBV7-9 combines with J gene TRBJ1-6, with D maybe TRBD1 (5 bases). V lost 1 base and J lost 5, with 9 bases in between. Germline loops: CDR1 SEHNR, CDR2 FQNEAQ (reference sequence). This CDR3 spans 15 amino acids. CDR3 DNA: TGTGCCAGCAGCTTAGGGGGAGGGGATAATTCACCCCTCCACTTT. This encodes CASSLGGGDNSPLHF. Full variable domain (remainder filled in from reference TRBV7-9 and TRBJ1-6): DTGVSQNPRHKITKRGQNVTFRCDPISEHNRLYWYRQTLGQGPEFLTYFQNEAQLEKSRLLSDRFSAERPKGSFSTLEIQRTEQGDSAMYLCASSLGGGDNSPLHFGNGTRLTVT.

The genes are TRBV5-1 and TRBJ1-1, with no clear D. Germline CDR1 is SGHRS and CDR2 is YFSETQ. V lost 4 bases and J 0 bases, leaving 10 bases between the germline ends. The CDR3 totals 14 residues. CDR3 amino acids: CASSQQNMNTEAFF. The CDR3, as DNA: TGCGCCAGCAGCCAACAAAACATGAACACTGAAGCTTTCTTT.

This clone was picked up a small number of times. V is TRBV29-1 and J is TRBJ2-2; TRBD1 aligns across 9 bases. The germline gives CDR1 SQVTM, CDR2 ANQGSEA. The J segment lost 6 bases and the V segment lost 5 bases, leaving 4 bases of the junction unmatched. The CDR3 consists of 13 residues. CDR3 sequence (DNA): TGCAGCGTTTTAGGACAGGGGTCCGGGGAGCTGTTTTTT. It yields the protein CSVLGQGSGELFF.

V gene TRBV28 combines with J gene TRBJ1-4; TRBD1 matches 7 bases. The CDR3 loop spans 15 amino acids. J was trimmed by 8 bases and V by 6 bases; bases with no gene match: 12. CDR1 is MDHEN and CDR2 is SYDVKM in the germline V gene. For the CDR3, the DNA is TGTGCCAGCAGCCATCCGGGACAGCTAAGGGAAAAACTGTTTTTT. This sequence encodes CASSHPGQLREKLFF.

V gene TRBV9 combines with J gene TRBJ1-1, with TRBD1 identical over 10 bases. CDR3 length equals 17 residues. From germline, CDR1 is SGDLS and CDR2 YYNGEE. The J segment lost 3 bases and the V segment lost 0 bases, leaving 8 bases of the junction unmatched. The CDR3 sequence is CASSVATPGTGDTEAFF. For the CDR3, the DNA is TGTGCCAGCAGCGTAGCCACTCCCGGGACAGGGGACACTGAAGCTTTCTTT.

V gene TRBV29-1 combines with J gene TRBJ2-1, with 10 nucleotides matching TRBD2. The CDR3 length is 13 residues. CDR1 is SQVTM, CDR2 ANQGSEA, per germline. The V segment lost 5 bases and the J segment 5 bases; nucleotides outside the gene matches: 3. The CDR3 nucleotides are TGCAGCGTTTCCAGCGGGAGGGACAATGAGCAGTTCTTC. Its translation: CSVSSGRDNEQFF.

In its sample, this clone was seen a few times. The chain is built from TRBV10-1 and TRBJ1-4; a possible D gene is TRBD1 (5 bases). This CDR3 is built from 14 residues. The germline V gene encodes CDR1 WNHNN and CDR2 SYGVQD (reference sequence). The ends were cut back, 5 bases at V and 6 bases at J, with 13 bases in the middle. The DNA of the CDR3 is TGCGCCAGCAGTTCTGGCAGGGCGGATGAAAAACTGTTTTTT. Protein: CASSSGRADEKLFF.

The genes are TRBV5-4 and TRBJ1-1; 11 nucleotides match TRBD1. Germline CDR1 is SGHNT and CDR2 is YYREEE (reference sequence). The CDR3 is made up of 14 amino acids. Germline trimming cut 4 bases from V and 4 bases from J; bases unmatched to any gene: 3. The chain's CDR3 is CASSGGQGVTEAFF. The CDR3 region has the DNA TGTGCCAGCAGCGGGGGACAGGGGGTCACTGAAGCTTTCTTT.

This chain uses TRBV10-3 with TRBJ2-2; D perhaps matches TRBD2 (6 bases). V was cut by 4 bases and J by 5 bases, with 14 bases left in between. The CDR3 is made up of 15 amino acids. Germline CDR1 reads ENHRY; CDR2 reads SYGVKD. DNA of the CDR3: TGTGCCATCAGTGGCGTTGGGGGAGGAACCGGGGAGCTGTTTTTT. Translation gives CAISGVGGGTGELFF.

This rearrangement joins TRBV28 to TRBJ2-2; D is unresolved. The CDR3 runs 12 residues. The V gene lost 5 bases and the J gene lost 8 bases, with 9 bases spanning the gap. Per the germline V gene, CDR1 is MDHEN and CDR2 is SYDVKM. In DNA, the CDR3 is TGTGCCAGCAGTCTTCTCAGGGGGGAGCTGTTTTTT. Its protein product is CASSLLRGELFF.

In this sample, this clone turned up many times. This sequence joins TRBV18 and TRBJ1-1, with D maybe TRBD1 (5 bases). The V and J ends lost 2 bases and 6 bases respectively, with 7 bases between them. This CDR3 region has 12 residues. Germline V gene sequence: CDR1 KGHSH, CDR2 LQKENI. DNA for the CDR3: TGTGCCAGCTCACCATCGGGGGCTGAAGCTTTCTTT. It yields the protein CASSPSGAEAFF.

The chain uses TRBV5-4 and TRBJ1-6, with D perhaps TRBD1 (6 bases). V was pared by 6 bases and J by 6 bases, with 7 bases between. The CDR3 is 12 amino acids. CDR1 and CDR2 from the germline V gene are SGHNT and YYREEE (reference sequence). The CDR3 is CASTQGNSPLHF. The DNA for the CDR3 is TGTGCCAGCACACAGGGTAATTCACCCCTCCACTTT.

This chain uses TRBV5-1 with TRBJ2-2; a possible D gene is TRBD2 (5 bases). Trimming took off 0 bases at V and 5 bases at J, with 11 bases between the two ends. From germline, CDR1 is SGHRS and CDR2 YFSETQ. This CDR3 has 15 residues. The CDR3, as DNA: TGCGCCAGCAGCTTGGGCGCTCGCGGGACCGGGGAGCTGTTTTTT. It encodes CASSLGARGTGELFF.

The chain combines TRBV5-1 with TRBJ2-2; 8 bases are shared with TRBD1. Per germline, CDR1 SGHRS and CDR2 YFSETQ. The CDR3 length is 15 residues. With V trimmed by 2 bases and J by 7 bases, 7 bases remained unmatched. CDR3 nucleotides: TGCGCCAGCAGCTTCTTGGACAGGGTAAACGGGGAGCTGTTTTTT. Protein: CASSFLDRVNGELFF.

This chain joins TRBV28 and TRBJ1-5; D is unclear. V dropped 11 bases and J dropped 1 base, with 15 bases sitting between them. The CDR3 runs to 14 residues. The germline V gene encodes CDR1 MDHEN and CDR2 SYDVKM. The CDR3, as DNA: TGTGCCGCCAGCAGAATGAGGAGCAATCAGCCCCAGCATTTT. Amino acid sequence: CAASRMRSNQPQHF.

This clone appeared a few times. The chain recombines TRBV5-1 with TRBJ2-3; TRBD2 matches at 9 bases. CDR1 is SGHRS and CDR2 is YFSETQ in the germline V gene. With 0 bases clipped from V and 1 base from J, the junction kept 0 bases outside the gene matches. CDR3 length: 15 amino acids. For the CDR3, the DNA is TGCGCCAGCAGCTTGGGACTAGCGGGCACAGATACGCAGTATTTT. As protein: CASSLGLAGTDTQYF.